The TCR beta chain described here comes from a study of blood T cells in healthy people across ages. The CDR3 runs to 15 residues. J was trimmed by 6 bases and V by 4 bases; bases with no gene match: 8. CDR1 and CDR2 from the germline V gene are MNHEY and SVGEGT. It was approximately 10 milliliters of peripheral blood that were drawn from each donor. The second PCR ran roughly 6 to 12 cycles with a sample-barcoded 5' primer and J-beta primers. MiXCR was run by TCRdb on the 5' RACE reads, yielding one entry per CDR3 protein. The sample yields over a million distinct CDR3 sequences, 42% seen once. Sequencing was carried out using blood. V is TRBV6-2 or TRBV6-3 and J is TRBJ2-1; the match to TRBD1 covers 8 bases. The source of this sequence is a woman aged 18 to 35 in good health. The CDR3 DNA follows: TGTGCCAGCAGTTCCGGACAGGGTGGGGGCAATGAGCAGTTCTTC. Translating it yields CASSSGQGGGNEQFF.